This TCR beta chain was sequenced in a study of T cells in pancreatic ductal adenocarcinoma. Selected pancreatic ductal adenocarcinoma patients had undergone surgery without neoadjuvant therapy. V lost 8 bases, J lost 2 bases, and 19 bases lay in between. The CDR3 spans 15 residues. Germline V gene lookup returns CDR1 SGHVS and CDR2 FNYEAQ. The protocol was immunoSEQ multiplex PCR, while the TCRdb copy is restricted to in-frame clones and leaves out a portion. Among approximately 12,000 clones, around 86% were seen once, and the ten largest hold less than 20%. Study-level points and caveats: Tumors hold more CD45RO+ effector T cells, which may bias toward lower diversity.

A note on this clone: The antigen is not known.

The chain uses TRBV7-6 and TRBJ2-7; maybe TRBD2 (6 bases). What was sequenced was PBMCs. The source of this sequence is a human donor with pancreatic ductal adenocarcinoma. The CDR3 sequence is CASGPGGTTAYEQYF. CDR3 sequence (DNA): TGTGCCAGCGGCCCCGGCGGGACCACCGCCTACGAGCAGTACTTC.